Presented here are 32 T cell receptor beta chains from one specimen sequenced in a study of blood T cell repertoires in COVID-19. The method was immunoSEQ multiplex PCR; TCRdb's version includes in-frame clones alone and lacks a portion of them. The sample lists 250,000 to 300,000 clones; around 90% were seen once. The sequenced material came from peripheral blood. The receptors here all came from a woman between 45 and 65 years old who had recovered from COVID-19.

The count of this clone is one. J is TRBJ1-2 and V is TRBV30; tentatively, D is TRBD1 (5 bases). This CDR3 region has 12 residues. Trimming took off 0 bases at V and 3 bases at J, with 5 bases between the two ends. Germline CDR1 GTSNPN, CDR2 SVGIG (reference sequence). The DNA of the CDR3 is TGTGCCTGGAGTGTACAGGACTATGGCTACACCTTC. Amino acid sequence: CAWSVQDYGYTF.

The chain uses TRBV19 and TRBJ1-5; D gene uncertain. With 2 bases removed from V and 3 bases from J, the gap between germline ends came to 8 bases. CDR3 length: 14 amino acids. Germline values: CDR1 LNHDA, CDR2 SQIVND (reference sequence). This chain's CDR3 is CASSIIEINQPQHF. Here the CDR3 DNA reads TGTGCCAGTAGTATAATAGAGATCAATCAGCCCCAGCATTTT. The complete variable domain, with remaining parts taken from reference TRBV19 and TRBJ1-5, reads DGGITQSPKYLFRKEGQNVTLSCEQNLNHDAMYWYRQDPGQGLRLIYYSQIVNDFQKGDIAEGYSVSREKKESFPLTVTSAQKNPTAFYLCASSIIEINQPQHFGDGTRLSIL.

The gene calls are TRBV7-2 and TRBJ2-5; 7 bases are a match to TRBD1. Germline CDR1 is SGHTA and CDR2 is FQGNSA. Trimming removed 4 bases from V and 2 bases from J; junction bases left unmatched: 4. The CDR3 sequence is 14 residues long. In DNA form, the CDR3 reads TGTGCCAGCAGCTGGGGACAGCTACAAGAGACCCAGTACTTC. Amino acids: CASSWGQLQETQYF.

This sequence joins TRBV7-9 and TRBJ2-1; maybe TRBD2 (5 bases). Germline V gives CDR1 SEHNR, CDR2 FQNEAQ (reference sequence). This CDR3 has 17 residues. Trimming left V 5 bases short and J 1 base short, with 18 bases between. This CDR3 is CASSPPPGGFSYNEQFF. Written as DNA, the CDR3 is TGTGCCAGCAGCCCCCCTCCGGGCGGGTTTTCCTACAATGAGCAGTTCTTC.

This clone has only one observation. The chain combines TRBV9 with TRBJ2-3; 8 bases line up with TRBD2. Germline loops: CDR1 SGDLS, CDR2 YYNGEE. Losses at the gene ends were 0 bases for V and 3 bases for J; bases not matched to a gene: 6. This CDR3 has 16 amino acids. The CDR3 region has the DNA TGTGCCAGCAGCGTAGTCCAGCGGGGGACGACAGATACGCAGTATTTT. Its translation: CASSVVQRGTTDTQYF.

The J gene is TRBJ2-4, the V gene TRBV11-2; 10 nucleotides agree with TRBD1. This CDR3 spans 15 amino acids. Germline lookup yields CDR1 SGHAT and CDR2 FQNNGV. J lost 5 bases, V lost 7 bases, and 8 bases had no gene match. CDR3 protein: CASTPGTGAQNIQYF. The CDR3, as DNA: TGTGCCAGCACCCCCGGGACAGGGGCGCAAAACATTCAGTACTTC.

The CDR3 here is CASSEFSDMNTEAFF. The DNA of the CDR3 is TGTGCCAGCAGCGAGTTCAGTGACATGAACACTGAAGCTTTCTTT. V usage is TRBV5-5 and J usage is TRBJ1-1; D remains ambiguous. V was shortened by 4 bases and J by 0 bases, with 13 bases between the two germline ends. Germline V gives CDR1 SGHKS, CDR2 YYEKEE (reference sequence). The CDR3 consists of 15 residues.

This chain links TRBV5-1 with TRBJ1-6; D is possibly TRBD1 (6 bases). This CDR3 has 17 residues. V was cut by 1 base and J by 10 bases, with 21 bases left in between. Per germline, CDR1 SGHRS and CDR2 YFSETQ. The CDR3 protein is CASSLRGGGAPGSPLHF. The CDR3, as DNA: TGCGCCAGCAGCTTGAGAGGCGGGGGGGCCCCCGGCTCACCCCTCCACTTT.

This CDR3 reads CAIRVGQNQPQHF. DNA of the CDR3: TGTGCCATCAGGGTAGGACAGAATCAGCCCCAGCATTTT. The genes are TRBV10-3 and TRBJ1-5; D perhaps matches TRBD1 (6 bases). V lost 6 bases to trimming and J lost 4 bases, with 10 bases between them. CDR3 length: 13 amino acids. Germline-derived CDR1 and CDR2 are ENHRY and SYGVKD.

There are a few counts of this clone. The chain couples TRBV30 to TRBJ2-3; 12 nucleotides align to TRBD2. The V gene's germline CDR1 is GTSNPN and CDR2 SVGIG (reference sequence). The CDR3 extends over 18 amino acids. Written as DNA, the CDR3 is TGTGCTTCGACGGCTAGCGGGAGGGCCGTAACTTCCACAGATACGCAGTATTTT. Amino acids: CASTASGRAVTSTDTQYF. Using reference TRBV30 and TRBJ2-3 for the parts outside the CDR3, the full variable domain is SQTIHQWPATLVQPVGSPLSLECTVEGTSNPNLYWYRQAAGRGLQLLFYSVGIGQISSEVPQNLSASRPQDRQFILSSKKLLLSDSGFYLCASTASGRAVTSTDTQYFGPGTRLTVL.

This chain connects TRBV4-2 to TRBJ2-1, with D possibly TRBD2 on 5 matching bases. The CDR3 extends over 16 amino acids. V was trimmed by 0 bases and J by 6 bases, leaving 15 bases between them. Germline V gene data show CDR1 as LGHNA and CDR2 as YNFKEQ. CDR3 amino acids: CASSQEETTPSNEQFF. DNA for the CDR3: TGTGCCAGCAGCCAAGAGGAGACTACCCCCTCCAATGAGCAGTTCTTC.

The chain carries TRBV5-6 and TRBJ1-2; 8 positions match TRBD1. CDR3 length equals 15 residues. From germline, CDR1 is SGHDT and CDR2 YYEEEE. The V segment lost 4 bases and the J segment 5 bases; nucleotides outside the gene matches: 10. DNA for the CDR3: TGTGCCAGCAGCGCAGAAACAGGGGGAGATTATGGCTACACCTTC. Translated: CASSAETGGDYGYTF.

This clone has a handful of counts. The chain recombines TRBV7-9 with TRBJ2-7; the D gene is possibly TRBD1 (5 bases). CDR1 is SEHNR, CDR2 FQNEAQ, per germline (reference sequence). There are 14 residues in the CDR3. The germline V and J ends were trimmed by 3 bases and 9 bases, with 18 bases remaining between them. In nucleotides, the CDR3 is TGTGCCAGCAGCTTGGGCCAGGGCAAAACCGCGCAGTACTTC. This gives the protein CASSLGQGKTAQYF.

V is TRBV28 and J is TRBJ2-7, with 8 nucleotides matching TRBD2. J gave up 7 bases and V 2 bases, and 10 bases lay outside the gene matches. The CDR3 spans 15 residues. Germline V gene data show CDR1 as MDHEN and CDR2 as SYDVKM. The CDR3 here is CASSLLAGGLSEQYF. CDR3 nucleotides: TGTGCCAGCAGTTTACTCGCGGGAGGATTGAGTGAGCAGTACTTC.

The chain joins TRBV2 to TRBJ2-1; 10 bases map to TRBD1. CDR1 is SNHLY, CDR2 FYNNEI, per germline. The trim removed 6 bases at V and 3 bases at J, leaving 5 bases unmatched. There are 15 residues in the CDR3. As DNA, the CDR3 is TGTGCCAGCAGGCCCGGGACAGGGGTCTACAATGAGCAGTTCTTC. Translated, it gives CASRPGTGVYNEQFF.

V gene TRBV5-1 combines with J gene TRBJ1-2; the D is unclear. The CDR3 extends over 14 amino acids. Germline V gene lookup returns CDR1 SGHRS and CDR2 YFSETQ. Trimming removed 0 bases at V and 8 bases at J, with 14 bases between. CDR3 nucleotide sequence: TGCGCCAGCAGCTTGGGCGGGCCCCTCGGAGGCTACACCTTC. Translation gives CASSLGGPLGGYTF.

The chain links TRBV7-8 to TRBJ2-5; 15 bases agree with TRBD2. Germline V gives CDR1 SGHVS, CDR2 FQNEAQ. V trimming: 5 bases; J trimming: 5 bases; junction bases outside the gene matches: 3. This CDR3 is 15 amino acids long. CDR3 residues: CASSRGLAGGETQYF. The CDR3 DNA follows: TGTGCCAGCAGCCGAGGACTAGCGGGAGGGGAGACCCAGTACTTC.

This clone was detected only once. The chain couples TRBV27 to TRBJ2-7; 10 bases are shared with TRBD2. Losses at the gene ends were 1 base for V and 3 bases for J; bases not matched to a gene: 0. CDR1 is MNHEY, CDR2 SMNVEV, per germline (reference sequence). The CDR3 is 14 residues long. CDR3 sequence reads: CASSLLAGGYEQYF. The CDR3, as DNA: TGTGCCAGCAGTTTATTAGCGGGGGGCTACGAGCAGTACTTC.

The chain employs TRBV7-3 and TRBJ1-1; D gene ambiguous. Trimming took 1 base from V and 1 from J, leaving 10 bases between them. The CDR3 contains 15 residues. The V gene's germline CDR1 is SGHTA and CDR2 FQGTGA. In DNA form, the CDR3 reads TGTGCCAGCAGCTTAAGCATTCGGGGGAACACTGAAGCTTTCTTT. Residues: CASSLSIRGNTEAFF.

This clone was recorded only once. CDR3 nucleotides: TGTGCCACCAGCAGGCCCGGGACAGCTCTTTGGAACACTGAAGCTTTCTTT. This sequence encodes CATSRPGTALWNTEAFF. The chain uses TRBV15 and TRBJ1-1; the match to TRBD1 covers 7 bases. Unmatched junction bases numbered 11, after V lost 3 bases and J lost 1 base. The CDR3 is 17 residues long. Germline-derived CDR1 and CDR2 are LNHNV and YYDKDF (reference sequence).

The rearrangement uses TRBV12-3 or TRBV12-4 and TRBJ2-7, with D possibly TRBD2 on 5 matching bases. This CDR3 contains 13 residues. Trimming left V 7 bases short and J 3 bases short, with 13 bases between. The CDR3 region is CASTSGLGYEQYF. For the CDR3, the DNA is TGTGCCAGCACCTCGGGGTTGGGCTACGAGCAGTACTTC.

The rearrangement uses TRBV28 and TRBJ2-1; TRBD2 aligns across 12 bases. Germline V CDR1 and CDR2: MDHEN, SYDVKM. This CDR3 comprises 15 residues. J gave up 2 bases and V 6 bases, and 2 bases lay outside the gene matches. The CDR3 region is CASRSSGRAYNEQFF. In DNA form, the CDR3 reads TGTGCCAGCAGGTCTAGCGGGAGGGCCTACAATGAGCAGTTCTTC.

The CDR3 nucleotides are TGTGCCAGCAAGAGGGACTATAGCACAGATACGCAGTATTTT. It translates to CASKRDYSTDTQYF. V usage is TRBV6-5 and J usage is TRBJ2-3; the match to TRBD2 covers 7 bases. J lost 0 bases, V lost 7 bases, and 4 bases had no gene match. This CDR3 has 14 residues. CDR1 is MNHEY and CDR2 is SVGAGI in the germline V gene.

The chain joins TRBV7-9 to TRBJ1-1; 8 bases agree with TRBD1. The junction had 10 bases not matched to a gene; V was cut back by 7 bases and J by 6 bases. This CDR3 is built from 14 residues. Germline values: CDR1 SEHNR, CDR2 FQNEAQ (reference sequence). DNA of the CDR3: TGTGCCAGCAATAGGGGGACAGGTGAGGCTGAAGCTTTCTTT. Its protein product is CASNRGTGEAEAFF.

V is TRBV7-3 and J is TRBJ2-1; TRBD2 agrees at 14 bases. Trimming took 5 bases from V and 10 from J; bases not matched to a gene: 7. CDR3 size: 15 residues. The V gene's germline CDR1 is SGHTA and CDR2 FQGTGA. CDR3 region: CASSRLAGGPREQFF. Written as DNA, the CDR3 is TGTGCCAGCAGCAGACTAGCGGGAGGGCCACGGGAGCAGTTCTTC.

This chain uses TRBV27 with TRBJ2-4, with 8 nucleotides matching TRBD1. Germline-derived CDR1 and CDR2 are MNHEY and SMNVEV (reference sequence). V lost 5 bases, J lost 8 bases, and 17 bases stayed unmatched. CDR3 length: 17 residues. The CDR3 DNA sequence: TGTGCCAGCAGTCCTCAGGGGGCGCGTAGGTTGGTGGACATTCAGTACTTC. Amino acid sequence: CASSPQGARRLVDIQYF.

The chain is built from TRBV6-5 and TRBJ2-7; 10 positions match TRBD1. CDR3 length: 14 amino acids. The trim removed 6 bases at V and 2 bases at J, leaving 4 bases unmatched. The germline V gene has CDR1 MNHEY and CDR2 SVGAGI. The CDR3: CASRAGTGAYEQYF. CDR3 coding DNA: TGTGCCAGCAGAGCCGGGACAGGGGCCTACGAGCAGTACTTC.

The CDR3 is CATSREGAGTYNEQFF. CDR3 bases: TGTGCCACCAGCAGAGAAGGCGCGGGAACCTACAATGAGCAGTTCTTC. The chain links TRBV15 to TRBJ2-1; perhaps TRBD2 as D (6 bases). Trimming cost V 0 bases and J 2 bases, with 11 bases left between them. This CDR3 spans 16 amino acids. CDR1 is LNHNV and CDR2 is YYDKDF in the germline V gene (reference sequence).

V usage is TRBV27 and J usage is TRBJ1-1; no clear D. Germline V gene sequence: CDR1 MNHEY, CDR2 SMNVEV (reference sequence). The V gene lost 4 bases and the J gene lost 1 base, with 16 bases spanning the gap. The CDR3 contains 16 residues. The CDR3 region is CASSSLSLGGNTEAFF. In DNA, the CDR3 is TGTGCCAGCAGTTCCCTGTCCCTTGGAGGGAACACTGAAGCTTTCTTT.

The DNA for the CDR3 is TGTGCCAGCAGCTTAGAAGGAGCGGCGAACACTGAAGCTTTCTTT. It specifies CASSLEGAANTEAFF. This chain connects TRBV7-2 to TRBJ1-1; D is ambiguous. This CDR3 is built from 15 residues. Germline CDR1 SGHTA, CDR2 FQGNSA. Trimming cost V 1 base and J 1 base, with 10 bases left between them.

The V gene is TRBV3-1 (or the pseudogene TRBV3-2), the J gene TRBJ1-2; D uncertain. V lost 0 bases, J lost 5 bases, and 16 bases lay in between. Germline V CDR1 and CDR2: LGHDT, YNNKEL (reference sequence). This CDR3 is built from 16 residues. The chain's CDR3 is CASSQDDPRGKYGYTF. The CDR3, as DNA: TGTGCCAGCAGCCAAGACGATCCGCGAGGGAAGTATGGCTACACCTTC.

The V call is TRBV27, the J call TRBJ1-1, with D tentatively TRBD1 (5 bases). The CDR3 covers 15 residues. V was cut by 2 bases and J by 0 bases, with 10 bases left in between. Germline values: CDR1 MNHEY, CDR2 SMNVEV (reference sequence). DNA for the CDR3: TGTGCCAGCAGTTTAGGTATGGGGCTGAACACTGAAGCTTTCTTT. Translated, it gives CASSLGMGLNTEAFF.